The 22 T cell receptor beta chains below come from one sample, sequenced in a study of cytomegalovirus exposure and HLA in healthy donors. The PCR ran on 60 Vbeta and 13 Jbeta primers. Profiling relied on immunoSEQ multiplex PCR, and the TCRdb table lists in-frame clones only, not all of them. The repertoire holds roughly 100,000 clones, with roughly two thirds as singletons. The sample was PBMCs. Receptors were obtained from a female donor in good health and CMV-seronegative.

The chain is built from TRBV29-1 and TRBJ2-7; TRBD1 agrees at 7 bases. J was trimmed by 0 bases and V by 1 base; bases with no gene match: 0. This CDR3 contains 13 residues. Germline CDR1 reads SQVTM; CDR2 reads ANQGSEA. DNA for the CDR3: TGCAGCGTTGAAGGGGACAGCTCCTACGAGCAGTACTTC. Protein product: CSVEGDSSYEQYF.

This clone has a handful of counts. This sequence joins TRBV28 and TRBJ1-1; D unclear. This CDR3 has 12 residues. Trimming took 3 bases from V and 6 from J, leaving 8 bases between them. The V gene's germline CDR1 is MDHEN and CDR2 SYDVKM. The CDR3 nucleotides read TGTGCCAGCAGTTTGTCCCGGTCTGAAGCTTTCTTT. Protein sequence: CASSLSRSEAFF.

V is TRBV9 and J is TRBJ2-5; 9 bases fit TRBD1. The CDR3 loop spans 15 amino acids. J gave up 4 bases and V 0 bases, and 4 bases lay outside the gene matches. Germline CDR1 SGDLS, CDR2 YYNGEE. As DNA, the CDR3 is TGTGCCAGCAGCGTAGGGACAGGGGACGGAGAGACCCAGTACTTC. Translation gives CASSVGTGDGETQYF.

The chain is built from TRBV7-3 and TRBJ2-5; the D gene is possibly TRBD2 (6 bases). The germline V gene encodes CDR1 SGHTA and CDR2 FQGTGA. V lost 3 bases and J lost 5, with 16 bases in between. There are 15 residues in the CDR3. In nucleotides, the CDR3 is TGTGCCAGCAGCTTGCGGGGTGGAGCTGGGGAGACCCAGTACTTC. It specifies CASSLRGGAGETQYF.

The rearrangement joins TRBV6-6 to TRBJ2-7, with D possibly matching TRBD1 (6 bases). Trimming stripped 7 bases from V and 3 bases from J, with 16 bases between. CDR3 length: 14 amino acids. CDR1 and CDR2 from the germline V gene are MNHNY and SVGAGI (reference sequence). The CDR3 loop reads CASTPGEGGYEQYF. The CDR3 nucleotides read TGTGCCAGCACGCCAGGGGAAGGAGGCTACGAGCAGTACTTC.

This chain connects TRBV15 to TRBJ2-5; weak D call: TRBD2 (5 bases). The germline CDR1 and CDR2 sequences are LNHNV and YYDKDF (reference sequence). CDR3 length equals 15 residues. The V end was cut by 2 bases, the J end by 2 bases, with 12 bases between. CDR3 sequence: CATSRRTSGQETQYF. CDR3 sequence (DNA): TGTGCCACCAGCAGACGTACCAGCGGTCAAGAGACCCAGTACTTC. Full variable domain (remainder filled in from reference TRBV15 and TRBJ2-5): DAMVIQNPRYQVTQFGKPVTLSCSQTLNHNVMYWYQQKSSQAPKLLFHYYDKDFNNEADTPDNFQSRRPNTSFCFLDIRSPGLGDTAMYLCATSRRTSGQETQYFGPGTRLLVL.

This chain connects TRBV11-2 to TRBJ2-7; 7 bases match TRBD1. The CDR3 loop spans 14 amino acids. From germline, CDR1 is SGHAT and CDR2 FQNNGV. J was trimmed by 8 bases and V by 5 bases; bases with no gene match: 12. CDR3 residues: CASSDLPRDSQQYF. The CDR3, as DNA: TGTGCCAGCAGCGACTTGCCCCGGGACAGCCAGCAGTACTTC.

J is TRBJ2-2 and V is TRBV5-1, with 9 positions matching TRBD2. The CDR3 extends over 17 amino acids. Losses at the gene ends were 4 bases for V and 0 bases for J; bases not matched to a gene: 7. Germline V gene data show CDR1 as SGHRS and CDR2 as YFSETQ. CDR3 amino acids: CASSTDPSGTNTGELFF. In nucleotides, the CDR3 is TGCGCCAGCAGCACGGACCCTAGCGGGACGAACACCGGGGAGCTGTTTTTT. The entire variable domain, with the rest obtained from reference TRBV5-1 and TRBJ2-2, is as follows: KAGVTQTPRYLIKTRGQQVTLSCSPISGHRSVSWYQQTPGQGLQFLFEYFSETQRNKGNFPGRFSGRQFSNSRSEMNVSTLELGDSALYLCASSTDPSGTNTGELFFGEGSRLTVL.

This chain joins TRBV18 and TRBJ2-2, with no clear D. V lost 3 bases and J lost 0, with 5 bases in between. The CDR3 is 14 amino acids. CDR1 is KGHSH and CDR2 is LQKENI in the germline V gene. The CDR3 loop reads CASSPKPNTGELFF. CDR3 DNA sequence: TGTGCCAGCTCACCGAAGCCGAACACCGGGGAGCTGTTTTTT.

V and J are TRBV29-1 and TRBJ2-7; TRBD2 matches at 9 bases. The ends lost 3 bases at V and 2 bases at J; junction bases unmatched: 2. Germline V gene sequence: CDR1 SQVTM, CDR2 ANQGSEA. This CDR3 has 13 amino acids. CDR3 DNA: TGCAGCGTTGAGACTAGCGGTACCTACGAGCAGTACTTC. Amino acid sequence: CSVETSGTYEQYF.

CDR3 nucleotides: TGTGCCAGCAGTATCAAGCCTAGCTCCTACGAGCAGTACTTC. Encoded protein: CASSIKPSSYEQYF. This chain uses TRBV28 with TRBJ2-7; D is uncertain. The CDR3 totals 14 residues. Germline V lookup: CDR1 MDHEN, CDR2 SYDVKM. Trimming removed 5 bases at V and 0 bases at J, with 11 bases between. Full variable domain (remainder filled in from reference TRBV28 and TRBJ2-7): DVKVTQSSRYLVKRTGEKVFLECVQDMDHENMFWYRQDPGLGLRLIYFSYDVKMKEKGDIPEGYSVSREKKERFSLILESASTNQTSMYLCASSIKPSSYEQYFGPGTRLTVT.

The chain uses TRBV12-5 and TRBJ2-7, with D unclear. V was cut by 5 bases and J by 6 bases, with 5 bases left in between. Germline V gene sequence: CDR1 LGHNT, CDR2 FRNRAP. The CDR3 sequence is 10 residues long. CDR3 residues: CASGVSEQYF. The CDR3 DNA is TGTGCTAGTGGTGTCTCCGAGCAGTACTTC.

The chain uses TRBV5-4 and TRBJ2-5; 9 bases are a match to TRBD1. V lost 4 bases to trimming and J lost 6 bases; unmatched junction nucleotides: 7. The CDR3 sequence is 14 residues long. CDR1 SGHNT and CDR2 YYREEE come from the germline V gene (reference sequence). CDR3 amino acids: CASSEPGQGQTQYF. The CDR3 region has the DNA TGTGCCAGCAGCGAGCCGGGACAGGGCCAGACCCAGTACTTC.

The rearrangement joins TRBV5-4 to TRBJ2-5; D possibly corresponds to TRBD2 (5 bases). TRBJ2-7 matches the DNA end more closely, so the J call is doubtful. This CDR3 has 14 residues. Germline V CDR1 and CDR2: SGHNT, YYREEE (reference sequence). This CDR3 reads CASRLDIGSYEQYF. Written as DNA, the CDR3 is TGTGCCAGCAGACTAGACATAGGCTCCTACGAGCAGTACTTC.

This clone appeared a few times. V and J are TRBV13 and TRBJ2-3; TRBD2 matches 10 bases. Germline lookup yields CDR1 PRHDT and CDR2 FYEKMQ (reference sequence). V lost 2 bases to trimming and J lost 6 bases; unmatched junction nucleotides: 8. This CDR3 has 16 amino acids. The CDR3 loop is CASSLLLAGEKDTQYF. The CDR3 DNA sequence: TGTGCCAGCAGCTTACTCCTAGCGGGAGAGAAGGATACGCAGTATTTT.

The rearrangement uses TRBV29-1 and TRBJ2-3; tentatively, D is TRBD1 (6 bases). CDR1 SQVTM and CDR2 ANQGSEA come from the germline V gene. This CDR3 is built from 12 residues. Trimming cost V 5 bases and J 6 bases, with 12 bases left between them. CDR3 in amino acids: CSVSSGQDTQYF. The CDR3 DNA follows: TGCAGCGTTTCCTCCGGACAGGATACGCAGTATTTT.

V usage is TRBV5-4 and J usage is TRBJ2-7; 7 nucleotides agree with TRBD2. Germline assignment: CDR1 SGHNT and CDR2 YYREEE (reference sequence). The CDR3 runs to 14 residues. Unmatched junction bases numbered 5, after V lost 3 bases and J lost 2 bases. In DNA form, the CDR3 reads TGTGCCAGCAGCTCGGCCGGACTAGCCTACGAGCAGTACTTC. This codes for CASSSAGLAYEQYF.

The chain uses TRBV5-1 and TRBJ2-7; perhaps TRBD2 as D (6 bases). V lost 0 bases and J lost 6, with 13 bases in between. Germline V gene data show CDR1 as SGHRS and CDR2 as YFSETQ. This CDR3 has 14 residues. CDR3 coding DNA: TGCGCCAGCAGCTTGGGTCGGGGGAGAGGCGAGCAGTACTTC. This sequence encodes CASSLGRGRGEQYF.

V is TRBV6-4 and J is TRBJ2-1; 11 nucleotides match TRBD2. The CDR3 length is 18 residues. Trimming cost V 1 base and J 6 bases; bases outside gene matches: 11. CDR1 is MRHNA and CDR2 is SNTAGT in the germline V gene. The CDR3 here is CASSDFPPGTSGINEQFF. As DNA, the CDR3 is TGTGCCAGCAGTGACTTTCCACCCGGGACTAGCGGAATCAATGAGCAGTTCTTC.

The V and J genes are TRBV11-2 and TRBJ2-3; 14 bases are shared with TRBD2. The ends lost 5 bases at V and 1 base at J; junction bases unmatched: 8. The CDR3 sequence is 18 residues long. Germline V lookup: CDR1 SGHAT, CDR2 FQNNGV. The CDR3 spells CASSQRLAGGPGTDTQYF. In DNA form, the CDR3 reads TGTGCCAGCAGCCAACGACTAGCGGGAGGGCCGGGCACAGATACGCAGTATTTT.

The V call is TRBV7-6, the J call TRBJ2-6; D remains unclear. V was shortened by 4 bases and J by 0 bases, with 10 bases between the two germline ends. The CDR3 runs to 16 residues. Germline loops: CDR1 SGHVS, CDR2 FNYEAQ. The CDR3 is CASSSRVASGANVLTF. CDR3 coding DNA: TGTGCCAGCAGCTCCCGGGTAGCCTCTGGGGCCAACGTCCTGACTTTC.

This chain links TRBV6-1 with TRBJ2-7; D is unresolved. The CDR3 consists of 15 residues. Germline CDR1 MNHNS, CDR2 SASEGT. Trimming shortened V by 4 bases and J by 3 bases, and 16 bases separated the two germline ends. The chain's CDR3 is CASSAESAHVYEQYF. In DNA form, the CDR3 reads TGTGCCAGCAGTGCCGAGTCTGCGCATGTCTACGAGCAGTACTTC.